This TCR beta chain was profiled in a study of OX40 agonist ivuxolimab in advanced cancers. Looking at the study overall: Allowance was made for prior anti-PD-1, anti-PD-L1 or anti-CTLA-4 therapy, and about 40% had some. Study-level points and caveats: Among the lowest peripheral clonal expansion occurred in 0.1-3.0 mg/kg partial responders.

A note on this clone: Its antigen is not identified.

Germline assignment: CDR1 LNHNV and CDR2 YYDKDF (reference sequence). Trimming cost V 0 bases and J 3 bases, with 8 bases left between them. The CDR3 spans 15 residues. Repertoires were generated with immunoSEQ multiplex PCR, while TCRdb's copy carries only in-frame clones and drops some. The sample gives roughly 51,000 clones, approximately 90% of which show up once; 1.2% to 1.5% is in the top ten. The chain carries TRBV15 and TRBJ1-4; tentatively, D is TRBD1 (5 bases). The sequenced sample was CD4+ or CD8+ T cells sorted from blood, obtained in a trial of the OX40 agonist ivuxolimab. The TCR originated in an adult with an advanced solid tumor such as melanoma, head and neck, liver or kidney cancer. In nucleotides, the CDR3 is TGTGCCACCAGCAGAGACAGAGGGGCTAATGAAAAACTGTTTTTT. Translated, it gives CATSRDRGANEKLFF. Based on the CDR3 plus reference TRBV15 and TRBJ1-4, the full variable domain is DAMVIQNPRYQVTQFGKPVTLSCSQTLNHNVMYWYQQKSSQAPKLLFHYYDKDFNNEADTPDNFQSRRPNTSFCFLDIRSPGLGDTAMYLCATSRDRGANEKLFFGSGTQLSVL.